This entry concerns a single T cell receptor beta chain. The entry originates in a study of regulatory T cells in long-lasting Graves disease. Trimming took off 5 bases at V and 4 bases at J, with 8 bases between the two ends. Germline V gene data show CDR1 as MNHNS and CDR2 as SASEGT. The CDR3 extends over 13 amino acids. Time point: newly diagnosed GD, antithyroid drugs for less than 3 months. From RNA extracted from PBMCs, the TCR library was made. Patients hailed from an endocrinology department in Xi'an, China. For TCR beta, libraries came from iRepertoire HTBI primers and Arm-PCR of CDR3 regions. TCRdb re-derived calls from the multiplex PCR reads in MiXCR, one entry per CDR3 protein. The data contain fewer than 550,000 distinct CDR3 sequences, about 16% of them singletons. Separately, the same data were catalogued under a study of T cells in Graves' hyperthyroidism and ophthalmopathy. In that study: Those patients with uncontrolled infection, other autoimmune disease, pregnancy or lactation were excluded. Diagnostic assessment was based on clinical symptoms, serum thyroxine and TRAb, thyroid ultrasound and orbital computed tomography.

The chain couples TRBV6-1 to TRBJ1-4; D remains unclear. The origin of this receptor is a woman aged 35-65 years with Graves disease. Material: peripheral blood mononuclear cells (PBMCs), obtained at new diagnosis, from a patient treated with antithyroid drugs. The CDR3 loop is CASSRTHNEKLFF. The CDR3 DNA follows: TGTGCCAGCAGTCGGACCCATAATGAAAAACTGTTTTTT.